The clone carrying this T cell receptor beta chain was seen a handful of times. The antigen remains undetermined. This sample was included in a study of beta chain features in type 1 diabetes. Study-level results: Shorter TCRB CDR3s, moderately but significantly so, marked every one of the four CD4+ subsets in Type 1 diabetes patients. An over-representation of cells with high TCR expression could result from cDNA sequencing.

Expressed TCRB transcripts were sequenced after all isolated RNA was converted to cDNA. Only in-frame clones appear in the TCRdb table, and some are missing; sequencing was by immunoSEQ multiplex PCR. This repertoire shows 400,000 to 500,000 clones, approximately 15% found once; its top ten account for roughly 0.033%. The sample consisted of naive CD4+ T cells from blood. The receptor's source is a young man in good health.

CDR3 DNA: TGTGCCAGCAGCCAACAACGGGAGGGGATCAATACGCAGTATTTT. Its protein product is CASSQQREGINTQYF. The chain links TRBV7-2 to TRBJ2-3; 8 positions agree with TRBD2. The CDR3 has 15 amino acids. Per germline, CDR1 SGHTA and CDR2 FQGNSA. Trimming removed 5 bases from V and 7 bases from J; junction bases left unmatched: 11.